This T cell receptor (beta chain) stems from a study of radiation and T cells in renal cell carcinoma. Points from the study as a whole: Top tumor clonotypes rose in blood 2 weeks post-radiation, then contracted.

The table came from immunoSEQ multiplex PCR; TCRdb's copy has only in-frame clones and leaves some out. This table has about 77,000 clones, 83% appearing once. Germline V lookup: CDR1 LNHDA, CDR2 SQIVND (reference sequence). CDR3 length: 14 amino acids. The V and J ends lost 2 bases and 3 bases, in that order; junction bases with no gene match: 1. Worth noting for this clone: Its target is unknown.

Documented time point: blood 4 weeks post-SBRT, at nephrectomy. Treatment meaning: 15 Gy SBRT to primary tumor, nephrectomy 4 weeks later. Nephrectomy followed 15 Gy stereotactic body radiation by 4 weeks. J is TRBJ1-5 and V is TRBV19; 7 bases are shared with TRBD1. The TCR sequence derives from a woman aged 55-69 years with renal cell carcinoma. The sample was blood, taken from a patient whose treatment included radiotherapy and nephrectomy. The CDR3 bases are TGTGCCAGTAGTATAACAGGGGACAATCAGCCCCAGCATTTT. Its protein is CASSITGDNQPQHF.